This entry features one T cell receptor beta chain sequence. The data were taken from a study of blood T cell repertoires in COVID-19. Across the whole study: COVID-19 samples, acute and convalescent, were from the United States, Italy and Spain. Sources were T cells, B-cell-depleted T cells, or PBMCs; the material itself was cDNA or gDNA.

Germline V gene data show CDR1 as SGHNT and CDR2 as YYREEE (reference sequence). The CDR3 runs 16 residues. The V gene end was trimmed by 0 bases and the J gene end by 5 bases; junction bases not matched to a gene: 5. Data came from immunoSEQ multiplex PCR; TCRdb stores just in-frame clones and leaves some out. The table records about 200,000 clones, around 80% of them present only once. The receptor was derived from a woman aged 45-60 years with acute or convalescent COVID-19. Sequencing was carried out using peripheral blood. This chain connects TRBV5-4 to TRBJ2-2, with 9 bases matching TRBD1. DNA of the CDR3: TGTGCCAGCAGCTTGGCCAACAGGGGGCTTACCGGGGAGCTGTTTTTT. This encodes CASSLANRGLTGELFF.